This record concerns one T cell receptor beta chain sequence. Its antigen is unidentified. Measured with immunoSEQ multiplex PCR; TCRdb has only the in-frame clones, and not every one. This sample has 70,000 to 85,000 clones, with roughly 89% found just once. The data originate from a study of brain T cells in children with intractable seizures. Surgery cases with the highest brain T cell transcript signatures were chosen for sequencing. Before surgery, patients took at least one anti-epileptic drug. With 3 bases removed from V and 6 bases from J, the gap between germline ends came to 5 bases. CDR1 and CDR2 (germline): MDHEN, SYDVKM. This CDR3 has 12 residues. Whole-study findings and limits: Absence of clones before surgery may stem from lower sequencing depth. Viral specificity was inferred only from CDR3 similarity; HCMV serostatus was unknown.

The sequence was collected from a girl aged 2-10 years with Rasmussen encephalitis and intractable seizures. The chain combines TRBV28 with TRBJ1-4; D is ambiguous. The source was peripheral blood, collected at surgery. The CDR3 nucleotides are TGTGCCAGCAGTTTGAAGGATGAAAAACTGTTTTTT. Translated, it gives CASSLKDEKLFF.